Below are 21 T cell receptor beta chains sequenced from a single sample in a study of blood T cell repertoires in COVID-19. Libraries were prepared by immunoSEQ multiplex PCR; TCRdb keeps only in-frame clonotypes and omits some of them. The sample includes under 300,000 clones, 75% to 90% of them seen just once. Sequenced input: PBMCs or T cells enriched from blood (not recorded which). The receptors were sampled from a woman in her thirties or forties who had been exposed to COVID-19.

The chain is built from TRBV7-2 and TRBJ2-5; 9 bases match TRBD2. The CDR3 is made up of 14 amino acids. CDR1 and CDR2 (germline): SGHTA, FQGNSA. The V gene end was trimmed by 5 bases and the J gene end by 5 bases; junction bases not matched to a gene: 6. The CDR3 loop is CASSLVAGGETQYF. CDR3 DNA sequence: TGTGCCAGCAGCCTGGTGGCGGGGGGGGAGACCCAGTACTTC. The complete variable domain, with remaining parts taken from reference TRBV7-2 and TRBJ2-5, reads GAGVSQSPSNKVTEKGKDVELRCDPISGHTALYWYRQSLGQGLEFLIYFQGNSAPDKSGLPSDRFSAERTGGSVSTLTIQRTQQEDSAVYLCASSLVAGGETQYFGPGTRLLVL.

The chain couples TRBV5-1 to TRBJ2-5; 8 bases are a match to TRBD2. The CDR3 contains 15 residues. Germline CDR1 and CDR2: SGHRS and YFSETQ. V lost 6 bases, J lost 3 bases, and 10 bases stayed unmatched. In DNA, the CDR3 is TGCGCCAGCAAGAAGGACGGGAGGGGTGAAGAGACCCAGTACTTC. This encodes CASKKDGRGEETQYF.

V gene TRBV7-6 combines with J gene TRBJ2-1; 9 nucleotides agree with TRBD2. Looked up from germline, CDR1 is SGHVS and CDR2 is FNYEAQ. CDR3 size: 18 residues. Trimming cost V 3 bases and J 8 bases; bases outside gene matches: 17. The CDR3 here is CASSFLIRRVAGVDEQFF. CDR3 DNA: TGTGCCAGCAGCTTTTTAATTCGCCGAGTAGCGGGAGTCGATGAGCAGTTCTTC.

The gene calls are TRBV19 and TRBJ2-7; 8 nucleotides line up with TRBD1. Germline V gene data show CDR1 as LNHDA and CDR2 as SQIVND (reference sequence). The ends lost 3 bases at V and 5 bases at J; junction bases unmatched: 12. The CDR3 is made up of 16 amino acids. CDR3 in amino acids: CASSIRRQGISNEQYF. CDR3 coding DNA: TGTGCCAGTAGTATTCGACGACAGGGGATCAGTAACGAGCAGTACTTC.

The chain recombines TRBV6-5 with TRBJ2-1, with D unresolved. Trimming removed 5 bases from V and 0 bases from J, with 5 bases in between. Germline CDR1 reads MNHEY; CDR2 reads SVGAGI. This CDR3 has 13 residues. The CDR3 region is CASSSRSYNEQFF. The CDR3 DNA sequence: TGTGCCAGCAGTAGCCGCTCCTACAATGAGCAGTTCTTC.

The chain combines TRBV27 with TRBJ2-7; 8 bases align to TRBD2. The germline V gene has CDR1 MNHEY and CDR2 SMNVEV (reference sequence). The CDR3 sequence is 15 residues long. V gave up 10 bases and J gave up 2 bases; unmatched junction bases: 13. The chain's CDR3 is CATGEAGAHTYEQYF. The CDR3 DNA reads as TGTGCCACCGGGGAAGCGGGGGCGCACACCTACGAGCAGTACTTC.

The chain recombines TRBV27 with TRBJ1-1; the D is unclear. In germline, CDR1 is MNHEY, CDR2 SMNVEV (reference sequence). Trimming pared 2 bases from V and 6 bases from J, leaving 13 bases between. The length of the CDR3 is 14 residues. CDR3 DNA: TGTGCCAGCAGTTTAAGGGAGGGTTGGCCTGAAGCTTTCTTT. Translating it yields CASSLREGWPEAFF.

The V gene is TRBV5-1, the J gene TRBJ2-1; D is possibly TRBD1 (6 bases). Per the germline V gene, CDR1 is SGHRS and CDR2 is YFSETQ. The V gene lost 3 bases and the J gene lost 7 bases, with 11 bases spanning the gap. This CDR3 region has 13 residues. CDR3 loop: CASSSRTENEQFF. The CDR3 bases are TGCGCCAGCAGCTCGCGGACAGAGAATGAGCAGTTCTTC.

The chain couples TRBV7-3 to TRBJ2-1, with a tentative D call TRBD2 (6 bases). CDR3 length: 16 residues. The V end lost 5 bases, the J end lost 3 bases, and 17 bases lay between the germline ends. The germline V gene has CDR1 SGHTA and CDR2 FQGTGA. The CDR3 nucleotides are TGTGCCAGCAGCCCCGAACCGGGACTGAACTACAATGAGCAGTTCTTC. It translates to CASSPEPGLNYNEQFF.

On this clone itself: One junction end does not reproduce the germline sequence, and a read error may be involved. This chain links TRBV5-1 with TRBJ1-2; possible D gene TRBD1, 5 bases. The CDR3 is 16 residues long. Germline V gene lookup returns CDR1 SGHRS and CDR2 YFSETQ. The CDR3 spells CASSLDTGGANYGYTF. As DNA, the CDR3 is TGTGCCAGCAGCTTGGACACTGGGGGGGCTAACTATGGCTACACCTTC.

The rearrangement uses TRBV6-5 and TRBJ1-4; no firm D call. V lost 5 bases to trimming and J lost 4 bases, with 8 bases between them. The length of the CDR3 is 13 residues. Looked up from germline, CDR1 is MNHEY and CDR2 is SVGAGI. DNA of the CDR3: TGTGCCAGCAGTCCCCCCCTTAATGAAAAACTGTTTTTT. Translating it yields CASSPPLNEKLFF.

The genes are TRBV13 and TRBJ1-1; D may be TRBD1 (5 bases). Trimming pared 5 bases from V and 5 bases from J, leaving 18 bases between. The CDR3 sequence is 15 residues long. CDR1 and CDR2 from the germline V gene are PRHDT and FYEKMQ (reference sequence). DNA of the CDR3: TGTGCCAGCAGCCCTAGTGGGGGGAGAGGTACTGAAGCTTTCTTT. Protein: CASSPSGGRGTEAFF.

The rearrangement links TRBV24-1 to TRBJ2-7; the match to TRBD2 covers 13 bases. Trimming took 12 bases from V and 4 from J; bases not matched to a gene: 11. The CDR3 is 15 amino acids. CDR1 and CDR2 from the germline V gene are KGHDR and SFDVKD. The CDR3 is CAPLGLAGVTYEQYV. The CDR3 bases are TGTGCCCCCCTAGGACTAGCGGGAGTAACATACGAGCAGTACGTC.

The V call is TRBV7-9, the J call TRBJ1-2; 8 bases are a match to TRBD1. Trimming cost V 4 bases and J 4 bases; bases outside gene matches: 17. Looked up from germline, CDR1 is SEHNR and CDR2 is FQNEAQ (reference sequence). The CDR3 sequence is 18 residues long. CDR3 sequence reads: CASSSPGTGSTWGYGYTF. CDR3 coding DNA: TGTGCCAGCAGCTCTCCCGGGACAGGATCCACGTGGGGCTATGGCTACACCTTC.

The CDR3: CASSPKGTEAFF. Here the CDR3 DNA reads TGTGCCAGCAGCCCGAAGGGGACTGAAGCTTTCTTT. V and J are TRBV7-9 and TRBJ1-1, with a tentative D call TRBD1 (5 bases). V was cut by 5 bases and J by 5 bases, with 9 bases left in between. This CDR3 is 12 amino acids long. From germline, CDR1 is SEHNR and CDR2 FQNEAQ (reference sequence).

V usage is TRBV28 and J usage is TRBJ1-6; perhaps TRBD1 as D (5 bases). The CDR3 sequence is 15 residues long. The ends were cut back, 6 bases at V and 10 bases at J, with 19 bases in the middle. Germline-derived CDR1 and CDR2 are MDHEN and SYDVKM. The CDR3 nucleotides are TGTGCCAGCAGCCCACCAGGTGGGGGAGGATCACCCCTCCACTTT. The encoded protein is CASSPPGGGGSPLHF. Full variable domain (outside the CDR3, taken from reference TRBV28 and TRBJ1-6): DVKVTQSSRYLVKRTGEKVFLECVQDMDHENMFWYRQDPGLGLRLIYFSYDVKMKEKGDIPEGYSVSREKKERFSLILESASTNQTSMYLCASSPPGGGGSPLHFGNGTRLTVT.

The CDR3 DNA follows: TGTGCCATCAGTGATAATGCTAGACCTCAACTGGGAGAGACCCAGTACTTC. Amino acids: CAISDNARPQLGETQYF. The genes are TRBV10-3 and TRBJ2-5; D is unresolved. The germline V gene has CDR1 ENHRY and CDR2 SYGVKD. V was trimmed by 3 bases and J by 4 bases, leaving 21 bases between them. The CDR3 contains 17 residues.

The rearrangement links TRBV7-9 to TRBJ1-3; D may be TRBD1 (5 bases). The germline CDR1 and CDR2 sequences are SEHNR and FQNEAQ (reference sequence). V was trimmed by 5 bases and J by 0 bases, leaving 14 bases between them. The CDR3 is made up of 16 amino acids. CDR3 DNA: TGTGCCAGCAGCGCCCCTACAGGCAGCTCTGGAAACACCATATATTTT. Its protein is CASSAPTGSSGNTIYF.

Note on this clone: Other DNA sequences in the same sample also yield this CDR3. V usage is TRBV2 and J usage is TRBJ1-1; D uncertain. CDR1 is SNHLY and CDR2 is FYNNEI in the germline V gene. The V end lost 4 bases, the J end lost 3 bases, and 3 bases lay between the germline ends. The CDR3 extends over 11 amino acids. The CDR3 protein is CASSVYTEAFF. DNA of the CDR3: TGTGCCAGCAGTGTCTACACTGAAGCTTTCTTT. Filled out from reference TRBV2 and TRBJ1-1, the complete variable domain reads EPEVTQTPSHQVTQMGQEVILRCVPISNHLYFYWYRQILGQKVEFLVSFYNNEISEKSEIFDDQFSVERPDGSNFTLKIRSTKLEDSAMYFCASSVYTEAFFGQGTRLTVV.

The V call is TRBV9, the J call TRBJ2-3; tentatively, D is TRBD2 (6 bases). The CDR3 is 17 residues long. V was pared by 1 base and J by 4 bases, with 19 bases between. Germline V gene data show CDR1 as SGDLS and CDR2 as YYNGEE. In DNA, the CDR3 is TGTGCCAGCAGCGTAAAAATAGTGGCGGGGCAGGCAGATACGCAGTATTTT. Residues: CASSVKIVAGQADTQYF.

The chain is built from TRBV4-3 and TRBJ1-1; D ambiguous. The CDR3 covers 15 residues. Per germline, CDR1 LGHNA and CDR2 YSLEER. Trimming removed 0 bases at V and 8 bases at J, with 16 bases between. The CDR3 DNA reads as TGCGCCAGCAGCCAAGATGGATCTTCCGGGAGGGAAGCTTTCTTT. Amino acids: CASSQDGSSGREAFF.